This TCR beta chain was obtained from a study of T cell responses to AZD1222 COVID-19 vaccine (dated by TCRdb to the early 2020s). Describing the broader study: A total of over 230 trial participants underwent TCR sequencing, of whom 207 received two doses of AZD1222 and some 25 received two doses of the MenACWY control vaccine. Trial participants were enrolled by age into subgroups of 18-55, 56-69 and 70-plus years, and 148, 28 and 57 TCR-sequenced participants, respectively, were included in these subgroups.

The CDR3 regions of human TCRbeta chains were analyzed by immunosequencing. Regarding the original processing steps: TCRs in the repertoires were matched against a reference library of SARS-CoV-2-specific TCRs that had been generated with the MIRA antigen-specificity platform. Breadth was defined as the fraction of unique TCRs that were SARS-CoV-2-associated, and depth was defined as the fraction of total T cells that were SARS-CoV-2-associated. Using the MIRA data, each spike-specific TCR was assigned both to the spike region to which the TCR was reactive and to a CD4 or CD8 class. Log10-transformed breadth and depth values were compared by one-way ANOVA with Sidak's multiple comparisons tests. As stored in TCRdb, this immuneACCESS dataset retains in-frame rearrangements with V and J assigned. A fraction of the clones does not appear; measured against another copy, unresolved V genes explain less than half of the discrepancy, and the remainder lacks a known reason. V, J and clone size were drawn from that table, and D and trimming were deduced from the DNA. This sample has under 140,000 clones in its table, and about 94% of those were observed once. About 3.1% of the sample is held by the ten biggest clonotypes.

Points on this clone: The antigen this receptor binds is unknown. Base qualities were left out, and no much larger clone turns up one base away.

Overall results and qualifications from the work: Reportedly, close to half of the unique spike-specific TCRs recognized epitopes lying outside the regions that are mutated in the B.1.351 and B.1.1.7 variants. Because no day 14 peak-response samples were available, repertoires were characterized only after the peak T cell response. Conclusions about previously exposed vaccinees were limited because only six AZD1222 recipients were SARS-CoV-2 seropositive at baseline. The whole spike protein was spanned by vaccine-associated CD4 TCRs, and dominant responses were seen in regions 160-218 and 743-854. Most participants were white British and females outnumbered males, and the authors suggested that clonal diversity may have been underestimated. A significant rise in spike-specific TCR breadth and depth was observed after two AZD1222 doses relative to day 0 and relative to MenACWY recipients. The 56-69-year group was small, and its depth increase did not reach significance, likely because of low power.

From cysteine to phenylalanine, the CDR3 is 14 amino acids long. The entry retains the CDR3 DNA only, 42 bases that are in frame from base 1. According to the germline V gene, CDR1 reads SGDLS and CDR2 reads YYNGEE. The junction carries 11 bases between V and J, which are trimmed by 0 bases and 7 bases respectively. The time point label corresponds to: about 28 days (+/-7) after the second vaccine dose. Because spike-specific TCR depth and breadth did not differ between the two schedules, AZD1222 recipients who got a second dose at roughly 4 weeks were pooled with those who got a second dose at roughly 12 weeks. Samples from vaccinated people were obtained from the UK trials COV001 and COV002, which included a single-blind randomized controlled phase 2/3 trial of AZD1222 (ChAdOx1 nCoV-19) in healthy adults. For TCRbeta chain sequencing, PBMC samples were collected from trial participants at day 0 and at day 28 after the second dose.

The chain joins TRBV9 to TRBJ2-1; the D region possibly corresponds to TRBD2 (6 bases align). This TCR was recovered from an adult who received the AZD1222 COVID-19 vaccine. Sample: peripheral blood, taken 28 days after the second AZD1222 dose. The nucleotides read TGTGCCAGCAGCGTAGCTAGCGTGGGGAATGAGCAGTTCTTC. This is translated as CASSVASVGNEQFF.